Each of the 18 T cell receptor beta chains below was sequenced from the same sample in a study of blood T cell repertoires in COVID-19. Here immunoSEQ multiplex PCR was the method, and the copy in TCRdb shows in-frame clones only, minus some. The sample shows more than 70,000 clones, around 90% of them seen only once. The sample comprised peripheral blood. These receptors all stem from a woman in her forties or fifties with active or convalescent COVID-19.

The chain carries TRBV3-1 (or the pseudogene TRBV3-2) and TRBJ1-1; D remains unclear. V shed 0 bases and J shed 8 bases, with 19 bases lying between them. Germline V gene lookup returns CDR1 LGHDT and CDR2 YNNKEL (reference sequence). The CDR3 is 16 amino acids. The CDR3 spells CASSQDQVGWAAEAFF. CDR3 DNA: TGTGCCAGCAGCCAAGATCAGGTAGGATGGGCCGCCGAAGCTTTCTTT.

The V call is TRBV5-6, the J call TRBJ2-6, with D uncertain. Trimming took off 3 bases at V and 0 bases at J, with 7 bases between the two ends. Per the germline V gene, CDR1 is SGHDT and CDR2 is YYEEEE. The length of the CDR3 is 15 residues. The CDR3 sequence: CASSSGSSGANVLTF. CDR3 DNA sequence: TGTGCCAGCAGCTCGGGTAGCTCTGGGGCCAACGTCCTGACTTTC.

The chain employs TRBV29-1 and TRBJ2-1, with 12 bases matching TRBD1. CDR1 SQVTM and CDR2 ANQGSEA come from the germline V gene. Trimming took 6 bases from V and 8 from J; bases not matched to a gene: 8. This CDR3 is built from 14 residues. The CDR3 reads CSVLGGQGADEQFF. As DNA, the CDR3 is TGCAGCGTCCTAGGGGGACAGGGGGCAGATGAGCAGTTCTTC.

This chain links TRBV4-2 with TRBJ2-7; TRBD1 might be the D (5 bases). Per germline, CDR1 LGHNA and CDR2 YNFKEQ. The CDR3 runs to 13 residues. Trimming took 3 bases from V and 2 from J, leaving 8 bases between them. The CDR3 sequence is CASSQNRPYEQYF. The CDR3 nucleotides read TGTGCCAGCAGCCAGAACAGGCCCTACGAGCAGTACTTC.

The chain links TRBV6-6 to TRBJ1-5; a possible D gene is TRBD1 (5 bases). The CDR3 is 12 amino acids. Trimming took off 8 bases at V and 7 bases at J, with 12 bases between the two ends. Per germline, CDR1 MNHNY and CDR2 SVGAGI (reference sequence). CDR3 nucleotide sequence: TGTGCCAGCTTGCGGGGGGGGCAGCCCCAGCATTTT. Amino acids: CASLRGGQPQHF.

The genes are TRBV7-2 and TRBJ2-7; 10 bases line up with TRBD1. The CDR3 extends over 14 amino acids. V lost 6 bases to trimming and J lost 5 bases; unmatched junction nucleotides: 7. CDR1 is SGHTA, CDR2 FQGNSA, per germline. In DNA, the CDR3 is TGTGCCAGCAGTGTAATGACAGGGGGCAACGAGCAGTACTTC. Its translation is CASSVMTGGNEQYF.

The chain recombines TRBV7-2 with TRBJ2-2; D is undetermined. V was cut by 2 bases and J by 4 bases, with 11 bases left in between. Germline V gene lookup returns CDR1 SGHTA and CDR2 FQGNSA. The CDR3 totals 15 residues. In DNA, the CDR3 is TGTGCCAGCAGCTTATCCGGAGCTGGCACCGGGGAGCTGTTTTTT. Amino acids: CASSLSGAGTGELFF.

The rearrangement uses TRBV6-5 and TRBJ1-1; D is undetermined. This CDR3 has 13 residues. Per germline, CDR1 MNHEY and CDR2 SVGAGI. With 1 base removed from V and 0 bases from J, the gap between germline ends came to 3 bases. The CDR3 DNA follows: TGTGCCAGCAGTTACTTTATGAACACTGAAGCTTTCTTT. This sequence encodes CASSYFMNTEAFF.

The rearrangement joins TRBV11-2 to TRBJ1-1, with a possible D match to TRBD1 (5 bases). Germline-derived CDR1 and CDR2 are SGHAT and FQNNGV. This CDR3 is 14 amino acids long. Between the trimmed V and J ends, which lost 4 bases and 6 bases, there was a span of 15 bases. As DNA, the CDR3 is TGTGCCAGCAGCTCTCCCGGGGGTCGGCCTGAAGCTTTCTTT. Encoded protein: CASSSPGGRPEAFF. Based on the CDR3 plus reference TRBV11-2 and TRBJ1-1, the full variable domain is EAGVAQSPRYKIIEKRQSVAFWCNPISGHATLYWYQQILGQGPKLLIQFQNNGVVDDSQLPKDRFSAERLKGVDSTLKIQPAKLEDSAVYLCASSSPGGRPEAFFGQGTRLTVV.

CDR3 DNA sequence: TGTGCCATCAGCGCCGGGACAGGGGGCGCCTACGAGCAGTACTTC. It translates to CAISAGTGGAYEQYF. This chain connects TRBV10-3 to TRBJ2-7; 12 nucleotides align to TRBD1. Trimming cost V 6 bases and J 2 bases; bases outside gene matches: 5. Germline assignment: CDR1 ENHRY and CDR2 SYGVKD. This CDR3 has 15 amino acids.

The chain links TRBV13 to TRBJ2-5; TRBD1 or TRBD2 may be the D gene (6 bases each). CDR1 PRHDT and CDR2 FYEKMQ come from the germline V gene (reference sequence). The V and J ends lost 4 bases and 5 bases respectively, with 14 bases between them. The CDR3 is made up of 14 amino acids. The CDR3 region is CASSSGDFAETQYF. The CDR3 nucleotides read TGTGCCAGCAGCTCAGGGGACTTTGCGGAGACCCAGTACTTC.

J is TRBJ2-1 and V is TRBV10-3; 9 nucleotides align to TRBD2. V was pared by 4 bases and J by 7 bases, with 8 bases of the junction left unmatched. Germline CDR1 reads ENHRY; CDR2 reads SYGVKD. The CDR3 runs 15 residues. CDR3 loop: CAISGGLANNNEQFF. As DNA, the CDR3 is TGTGCCATCAGTGGGGGACTAGCCAACAATAATGAGCAGTTCTTC.

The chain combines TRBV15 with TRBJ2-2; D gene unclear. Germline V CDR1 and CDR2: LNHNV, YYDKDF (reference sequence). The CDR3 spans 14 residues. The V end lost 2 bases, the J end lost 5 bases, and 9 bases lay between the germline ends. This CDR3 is CATSRRTRTGELFF. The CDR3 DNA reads TGTGCCACCAGCAGACGCACGAGGACCGGGGAGCTGTTTTTT.

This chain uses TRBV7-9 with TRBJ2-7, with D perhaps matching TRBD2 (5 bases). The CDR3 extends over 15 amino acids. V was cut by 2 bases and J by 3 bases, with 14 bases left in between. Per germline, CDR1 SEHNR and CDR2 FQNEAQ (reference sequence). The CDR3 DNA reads TGTGCCAGCAGCTTAAAAGCGGTTCTTATCTACGAGCAGTACTTC. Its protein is CASSLKAVLIYEQYF.

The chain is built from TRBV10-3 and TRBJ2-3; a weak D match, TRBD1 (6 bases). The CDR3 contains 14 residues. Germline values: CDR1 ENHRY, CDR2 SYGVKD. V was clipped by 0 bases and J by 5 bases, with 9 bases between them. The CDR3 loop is CAISESETGDTQYF. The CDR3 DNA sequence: TGTGCCATCAGTGAGTCGGAGACAGGAGATACGCAGTATTTT.

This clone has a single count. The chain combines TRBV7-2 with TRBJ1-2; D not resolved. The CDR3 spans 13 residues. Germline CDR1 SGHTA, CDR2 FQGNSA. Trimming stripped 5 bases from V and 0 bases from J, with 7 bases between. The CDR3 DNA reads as TGTGCCAGCAGCCCCCAGTCTAACTATGGCTACACCTTC. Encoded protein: CASSPQSNYGYTF.

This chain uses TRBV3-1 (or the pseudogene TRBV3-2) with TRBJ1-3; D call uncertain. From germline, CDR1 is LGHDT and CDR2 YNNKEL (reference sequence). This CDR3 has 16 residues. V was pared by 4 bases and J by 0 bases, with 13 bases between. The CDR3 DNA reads TGTGCCAGCAGCCTAGACGGCGGGATCTCTGGAAACACCATATATTTT. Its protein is CASSLDGGISGNTIYF.

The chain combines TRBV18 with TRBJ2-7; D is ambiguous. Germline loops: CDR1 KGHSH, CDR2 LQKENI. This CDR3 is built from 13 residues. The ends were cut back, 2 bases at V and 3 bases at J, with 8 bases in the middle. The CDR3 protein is CASSPTDDYEQYF. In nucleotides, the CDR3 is TGTGCCAGCTCACCAACAGATGACTACGAGCAGTACTTC.